This TCR beta chain was captured by sequencing in a study of neoadjuvant anti-PD-1 for oral cavity cancer. The repertoire was sequenced with immunoSEQ multiplex PCR; TCRdb's copy has only in-frame clones and lacks some. The data show around 7,800 clones, around two thirds seen once. From germline, CDR1 is SGHTA and CDR2 FQGNSA. The CDR3 has 14 residues. With 5 bases removed from V and 2 bases from J, the gap between germline ends came to 12 bases. As for time point: after neoadjuvant nivolumab, at surgical resection. The sequences come from PBMCs, collected after nivolumab (anti-PD-1) treatment. The receptor comes from a person aged 40 to 85 with oral cavity squamous cell carcinoma. The rearrangement joins TRBV7-2 to TRBJ1-2; the D gene is possibly TRBD1 (6 bases). Here the CDR3 reads CASSPGTRNYGYTF. The CDR3 DNA reads TGTGCCAGCAGCCCCGGGACACGCAACTATGGCTACACCTTC.